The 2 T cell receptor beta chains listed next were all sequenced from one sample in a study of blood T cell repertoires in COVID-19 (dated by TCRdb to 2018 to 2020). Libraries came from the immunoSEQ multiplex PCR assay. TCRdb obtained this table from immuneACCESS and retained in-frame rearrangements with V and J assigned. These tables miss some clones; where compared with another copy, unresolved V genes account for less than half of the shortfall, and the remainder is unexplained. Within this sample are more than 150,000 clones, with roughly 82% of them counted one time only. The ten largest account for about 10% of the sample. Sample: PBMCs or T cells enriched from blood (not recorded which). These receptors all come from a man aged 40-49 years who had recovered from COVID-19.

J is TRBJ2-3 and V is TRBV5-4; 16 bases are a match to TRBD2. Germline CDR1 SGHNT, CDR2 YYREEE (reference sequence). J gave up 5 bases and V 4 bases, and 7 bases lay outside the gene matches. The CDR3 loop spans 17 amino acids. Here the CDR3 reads CASSPGTSGRAEDTQYF. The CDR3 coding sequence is TGTGCCAGCAGCCCCGGGACTAGCGGGAGGGCCGAAGATACGCAGTATTTT.

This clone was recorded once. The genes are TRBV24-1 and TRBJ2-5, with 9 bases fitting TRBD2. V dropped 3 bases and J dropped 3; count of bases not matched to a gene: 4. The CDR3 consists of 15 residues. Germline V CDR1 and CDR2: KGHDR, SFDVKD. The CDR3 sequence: CATSDPRLAEETQYF. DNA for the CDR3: TGTGCCACCAGTGATCCTAGACTAGCGGAAGAGACCCAGTACTTC.